This T cell receptor beta chain originates from a study of blood T cell repertoires in COVID-19. Some clones are missing from TCRdb's copy, which holds only in-frame ones; the method was immunoSEQ multiplex PCR. In the table there are about 210,000 clones, over 80% of which are singletons. This clone was counted only a few times. CDR3 length equals 15 residues. Trimming took off 5 bases at V and 6 bases at J, with 19 bases between the two ends. The germline V gene encodes CDR1 MNHEY and CDR2 SMNVEV (reference sequence). Sequencing was carried out using PBMCs or T cells enriched from blood (not recorded which). The receptor was derived from a man in his thirties or forties who had recovered from COVID-19. J is TRBJ1-1 and V is TRBV27; D is perhaps TRBD1 (6 bases). The CDR3 DNA is TGTGCCAGCAGTCCCAGATTACAGGGCAAATCTGAAGCTTTCTTT. Its protein is CASSPRLQGKSEAFF.